The 3 T cell receptor beta chains presented below share a single source sample, sequenced in a study of blood T cell repertoires in COVID-19. The table came from immunoSEQ multiplex PCR; TCRdb's copy has only in-frame clones and leaves some out. The repertoire holds fewer than 250,000 clones, with 80% as singletons. Sample: peripheral blood. Receptor source: a man aged 60 to 75 with acute or convalescent COVID-19.

The rearrangement links TRBV7-9 to TRBJ2-1, with 10 bases matching TRBD1. The ends lost 3 bases at V and 4 bases at J; junction bases unmatched: 6. Germline CDR1 and CDR2: SEHNR and FQNEAQ (reference sequence). This CDR3 region has 16 residues. CDR3 sequence reads: CASSLSGQGLYNEQFF. DNA for the CDR3: TGTGCCAGCAGCTTGTCGGGACAGGGGTTGTACAATGAGCAGTTCTTC.

The table lists this clone with a few counts. The rearrangement joins TRBV29-1 to TRBJ1-3; D gene ambiguous. The CDR3 has 13 amino acids. Germline-derived CDR1 and CDR2 are SQVTM and ANQGSEA. Trimming took off 1 base at V and 0 bases at J, with 4 bases between the two ends. The CDR3 region has the DNA TGCAGCGTTGAAGTTAGCTCTGGAAACACCATATATTTT. Translated: CSVEVSSGNTIYF.

V and J are TRBV5-1 and TRBJ2-7, with D tentatively TRBD2 (7 bases). Trimming pared 2 bases from V and 3 bases from J, leaving 18 bases between. The CDR3 consists of 16 residues. Germline lookup yields CDR1 SGHRS and CDR2 YFSETQ. DNA for the CDR3: TGCGCCAGCAGCTTTATAAAGGGGGGGAGAAACTACGAGCAGTACTTC. Protein sequence: CASSFIKGGRNYEQYF.